Below, one T cell receptor beta chain is given with its context. Its antigen is currently unknown. TCRdb called the 5' RACE reads again in MiXCR, with one record for every CDR3 protein. The data contain some 600,000 distinct CDR3 sequences, about 7.1% of them singletons. These data come from a study of identical twins. Study-wide findings and caveats: Analyses of zero insertions could be partly confounded by invariant MAIT and iNKT cells. Compared with models, monozygotic twins showed more out-of-frame TCR alpha sharing. Among beta out-of-frame sequences, excess sharing between twins appeared weaker.

The length of the CDR3 is 12 residues. V lost 4 bases and J 6 bases, leaving 9 bases between the germline ends. Germline CDR1 reads SQVTM; CDR2 reads ANQGSEA. These data are also associated with another study on yellow fever vaccine responses in identical twins.

Sequencing used PBMCs. The clonotype originates from a woman aged 18-29 years in good health. J is TRBJ1-4 and V is TRBV29-1; the D gene is possibly TRBD1 (5 bases). For the CDR3, the DNA is TGCAGCGTTGGGGACTTACATGAAAAACTGTTTTTT. Translating gives CSVGDLHEKLFF.